A single TCR beta chain is shown here with its context. The sample is drawn from a study of blood T cell repertoires in COVID-19. As processed by the authors: Reference gene primer amplification in the assay estimated nucleated cell counts. TCRdb keeps only in-frame clones here, not all; method: immunoSEQ multiplex PCR. That table furnishes V, J and clone size, whereas the DNA furnished D and trimming. The profile shows 120,000 or so clones, 60% to 85% of them singletons. Input material: peripheral blood. The receptor was isolated from a man between 70 and 80 years old with acute or convalescent COVID-19.

CDR3 in amino acids: CASSVRGADNYGYTF. In DNA form, the CDR3 reads TGTGCCAGCAGCGTCCGGGGGGCCGATAACTATGGCTACACCTTC. The chain joins TRBV5-6 to TRBJ1-2; D perhaps matches TRBD1 (6 bases). The CDR3 runs 15 residues. V lost 4 bases and J lost 1, with 14 bases in between. Germline loops: CDR1 SGHDT, CDR2 YYEEEE. The whole variable domain, remainder taken from reference TRBV5-6 and TRBJ1-2, is DAGVTQSPTHLIKTRGQQVTLRCSPKSGHDTVSWYQQALGQGPQFIFQYYEEEERQRGNFPDRFSGHQFPNYSSELNVNALLLGDSALYLCASSVRGADNYGYTFGSGTRLTVV.